This T cell receptor beta chain was identified during a study of cytomegalovirus exposure and HLA in healthy donors. Amplification used 60 Vbeta primers and 13 Jbeta primers. In the original workflow: Unique TCR beta chains numbered roughly 80 million in a later analysis, with about 11 million shared. TCRdb's table, derived via immunoSEQ multiplex PCR, lists solely in-frame clones and lacks some. V and J calls and clone size are those listed in that table; D and trimming were worked out from the DNA. Of 150,000 to 200,000 clones in the sample, 75% to 80% are singletons; the top ten hold around 15%. Study conclusions and caveats: V- and J-gene trimming in TCR beta was tied to a missense DCLRE1C variant by an analysis performed later. The productive fraction for most TCR beta V segments was about 87% or about 30% in an earlier analysis.

In regard to this clone: The antigen is not known.

Germline CDR1 and CDR2: SGHRS and YFSETQ. This CDR3 is built from 17 residues. Trimming stripped 1 base from V and 6 bases from J, with 23 bases between. The source material was PBMCs. This receptor was obtained from a man aged 45-65 years in good health and CMV-seropositive. V gene TRBV5-1 combines with J gene TRBJ2-7; TRBD2 might be the D (6 bases). The DNA for the CDR3 is TGCGCCAGCAGCTTGAAATCCGGGACTGGCGTGAGGAGCGAGCAGTACTTC. Protein sequence: CASSLKSGTGVRSEQYF. Full variable domain (rest looked up from reference TRBV5-1 and TRBJ2-7): KAGVTQTPRYLIKTRGQQVTLSCSPISGHRSVSWYQQTPGQGLQFLFEYFSETQRNKGNFPGRFSGRQFSNSRSEMNVSTLELGDSALYLCASSLKSGTGVRSEQYFGPGTRLTVT.